This T cell receptor beta chain derives from a study of blood T cell repertoires in COVID-19. The germline V and J ends were trimmed by 6 bases and 4 bases, with 15 bases remaining between them. Germline CDR1 and CDR2: MDHEN and SYDVKM. The CDR3 is made up of 14 amino acids. Produced via immunoSEQ multiplex PCR; TCRdb's table is partial and in-frame only. The profile shows fewer than 110,000 clones, about 89% of them singletons. The chain links TRBV28 to TRBJ1-2; D gene uncertain. The source material was peripheral blood. The clonotype comes from a man aged 35 to 55 with active or convalescent COVID-19. DNA of the CDR3: TGTGCCAGCAGGGGAGTGGACGGGTTCTATGGCTACACCTTC. This encodes CASRGVDGFYGYTF.